This TCR beta chain emerged from a study of glioma-infiltrating T cells after dendritic cell vaccination (dated by TCRdb to the mid-2010s). Regarding the research as a whole: The cohort included 15 or so glioblastoma patients drawn from Phase I and II dendritic cell vaccination trials, of whom 9 were newly diagnosed and 6 had recurrent disease. Survival after dendritic cell vaccination was correlated with TCR sequencing metrics, including TIL content and tumor-blood repertoire overlap. Patients received three intradermal dendritic cell vaccine injections at biweekly intervals in the arm below the axilla. Autologous tumor lysate-pulsed dendritic cell vaccination was administered to the patients between about 2002 and 2013. To make the vaccine, monocyte-derived dendritic cells were cultured for about seven days with IL-4 and GM-CSF and then pulsed overnight with autologous tumor lysate. In glioblastoma patients vaccinated with dendritic cells, deep sequencing of TCR beta CDR3 regions served to measure the amount of tumor-infiltrating lymphocytes and to compare repertoires between tumor and blood.

Reading the label with the study, this specimen's time point is: after dendritic cell vaccination, including at tumor progression/relapse. Patients were selected for having adequate residual fresh-frozen tumor tissue and more than two years of available survival data. None of the glioblastoma patients carried an isocitrate dehydrogenase mutation, although molecular status otherwise varied. PBMC were collected before vaccination, two weeks after the third vaccination, and at tumor progression if tumor progression occurred. The Qiagen DNeasy Blood extraction Kit was used for extraction of genomic DNA. The immunoSEQ assay amplified TCRB CDR3 regions from roughly 2 micrograms of genomic DNA, or from all available DNA when less than that amount was available. Multiplex PCR used 60 forward primers for TCR V beta segments and 13 reverse primers for J beta segments. To estimate the number of reads per starting template, synthetic control templates were added to each sample at limiting dilution. Reads of 87 bp were generated by sequencing on the Illumina HiSeq System. Per the original workflow: PCR and sequencing errors were removed by a nearest neighbor algorithm that merged closely related sequences. TCR overlap was measured as the percentage of unique tumor TCR beta sequences that were also present in the peripheral blood of the same patient. The clones in this table, taken by TCRdb from immuneACCESS, are in-frame only. Not every clone is retained; where verified, under half of the shortfall comes from an unresolved V gene, and the cause of the rest is unknown. Clone size and V and J calls were adopted from that table, with D and trimming inferred from the DNA. This sample gives almost 90,000 clones in total; 83% of them show up just once. Clones ranked in the top ten supply less than 7% of the sample.

The germline V gene (reference sequence) supplies CDR1 GTSNPN and CDR2 SVGIG. The CDR3 runs 12 amino acids, cysteine and phenylalanine included. Left in the record is the CDR3 DNA by itself, 36 bases read in frame from the first base. The germline V and J ends show losses of 5 bases and 4 bases respectively, and no gene match explains 3 bases of the junction. Only a few counts were recorded for this clone. It has no known antigen specificity. No much larger clonotype is one base removed from it; base qualities were not supplied. Broad study findings and their caveats: TCR clonality showed no direct relationship with survival, which suggests that a diverse polyclonal response may matter. After dendritic cell vaccination, a higher estimated pretreatment TIL content predicted longer time to progression and longer overall survival. The cohort was small and heterogeneous, with few patients having full blood and tumor sets and even fewer initial-recurrent tumor pairs. The response model built on TCR overlap across three groups was characterized as speculative, with prospective validation still needed.

The receptor was isolated from a human donor with glioblastoma. This chain joins TRBV30 to TRBJ2-3, with 7 central nucleotides matching TRBD2. The sample in question was blood, obtained after dendritic cell vaccination. The CDR3 region reads CAWPGGSDTQYF. The DNA sequence reads TGTGCCTGGCCGGGGGGTTCAGATACGCAGTATTTT.